This passage covers 28 T cell receptor beta chains from one sample sequenced in a study of early T cells in non-severe SARS-CoV-2 infection. TCRdb ran MiXCR on the 5' RACE reads and lists one entry per CDR3 protein. The table includes about 80,000 distinct CDR3 sequences, 4.5% to 6% detected once. This material consisted of whole blood, taken at baseline. These receptors came from an adult who was a healthcare worker with PCR-confirmed SARS-CoV-2 infection or an uninfected control (not recorded which).

On this clonotype itself: A read error is possible here, since a much larger clone lies one base away. V gene TRBV19 combines with J gene TRBJ2-7; D is undetermined. CDR1 and CDR2 from the germline V gene are LNHDA and SQIVND (reference sequence). The CDR3 totals 12 residues. In nucleotides, the CDR3 is TGTGCCGGTAGTATCGGACGGTACGAGCAGTACTTC. Protein sequence: CAGSIGRYEQYF. Together with reference TRBV19 and TRBJ2-7, the CDR3 gives the full variable domain: DGGITQSPKYLFRKEGQNVTLSCEQNLNHDAMYWYRQDPGQGLRLIYYSQIVNDFQKGDIAEGYSVSREKKESFPLTVTSAQKNPTAFYLCAGSIGRYEQYFGPGTRLTVT.

This clonotype was seen at least ten times. CDR3 sequence (DNA): TGTGCCAGCAGCTTAGTTGGGGCTAGGTACGAGCAGTACTTC. This translates into CASSLVGARYEQYF. The J gene is TRBJ2-7, the V gene TRBV7-8; TRBD1 might be the D (5 bases). Germline loops: CDR1 SGHVS, CDR2 FQNEAQ. The V and J ends lost 1 base and 4 bases respectively, with 11 bases between them. The CDR3 is 14 residues long.

The gene calls are TRBV20-1 and TRBJ2-3, with D perhaps TRBD1 (5 bases). The CDR3 spans 13 residues. Looked up from germline, CDR1 is DFQATT and CDR2 is SNEGSKA (reference sequence). Trimming removed 3 bases from V and 2 bases from J, with 9 bases in between. CDR3 DNA sequence: TGCAGTGCTAGGGGCAGGGCCACAGATACGCAGTATTTT. Translated, it gives CSARGRATDTQYF.

This clonotype was seen a few times. The genes are TRBV18 and TRBJ2-5; D remains unclear. Trimming left V 4 bases short and J 1 base short, with 7 bases between. CDR3 length: 13 amino acids. In germline, CDR1 is KGHSH, CDR2 LQKENI. CDR3 in amino acids: CASSLNLQETQYF. CDR3 nucleotides: TGTGCCAGCTCACTAAACCTCCAAGAGACCCAGTACTTC.

V gene TRBV3-1 combines with J gene TRBJ2-7; possible D gene TRBD2, 5 bases. CDR3 length equals 14 residues. Germline V CDR1 and CDR2: LGHDT, YNNKEL (reference sequence). The V end was cut by 3 bases, the J end by 7 bases, with 16 bases between. The CDR3 sequence: CASSQARGSREQYF. The CDR3 bases are TGTGCCAGCAGCCAGGCACGGGGATCGAGAGAGCAGTACTTC.

This clonotype occurred many times. The chain carries TRBV7-9 and TRBJ1-1, with D possibly matching TRBD1 (5 bases). Between the trimmed V and J ends, which lost 7 bases and 6 bases, there was a span of 15 bases. The germline CDR1 and CDR2 sequences are SEHNR and FQNEAQ (reference sequence). This CDR3 spans 13 amino acids. CDR3 residues: CASNERGRAEAFF. The CDR3 bases are TGTGCCAGCAACGAACGGGGGAGGGCTGAAGCTTTCTTT. The variable domain in full, completed from reference TRBV7-9 and TRBJ1-1, reads DTGVSQNPRHKITKRGQNVTFRCDPISEHNRLYWYRQTLGQGPEFLTYFQNEAQLEKSRLLSDRFSAERPKGSFSTLEIQRTEQGDSAMYLCASNERGRAEAFFGQGTRLTVV.

The V gene is TRBV7-2, the J gene TRBJ2-7; 13 bases align to TRBD2. J was trimmed by 6 bases and V by 5 bases; bases with no gene match: 7. Per the germline V gene, CDR1 is SGHTA and CDR2 is FQGNSA. The CDR3 extends over 15 amino acids. CDR3 in amino acids: CASSARLAGGSEQYF. Written as DNA, the CDR3 is TGTGCCAGCAGCGCCCGACTAGCGGGAGGTTCCGAGCAGTACTTC.

This clonotype was seen repeatedly, ten times or more. The genes are TRBV12-3 or TRBV12-4 and TRBJ1-2; 7 bases are a match to TRBD1. V lost 7 bases to trimming and J lost 6 bases; unmatched junction nucleotides: 20. The CDR3 length is 17 residues. Here the CDR3 reads CASTPGRGLFVFHGYTF. The CDR3 DNA reads as TGTGCCAGCACCCCGGGAAGGGGGCTGTTTGTTTTCCATGGCTACACCTTC.

This clonotype showed up many times. This chain joins TRBV7-9 and TRBJ1-3; D unresolved. The CDR3 totals 19 residues. V lost 2 bases to trimming and J lost 0 bases, with 20 bases between them. Germline V lookup: CDR1 SEHNR, CDR2 FQNEAQ (reference sequence). CDR3 region: CASSLYASPPSGSGNTIYF. In DNA form, the CDR3 reads TGTGCCAGCAGCTTATATGCCAGTCCTCCGTCGGGCTCTGGAAACACCATATATTTT.

In this sample, this clonotype turned up many times. This rearrangement joins TRBV6-5 to TRBJ2-1; 12 bases are a match to TRBD2. This CDR3 comprises 15 residues. Losses at the gene ends were 6 bases for V and 4 bases for J; bases not matched to a gene: 4. Looked up from germline, CDR1 is MNHEY and CDR2 is SVGAGI. CDR3 in DNA: TGTGCCAGCAGCTGGACTAGCGGGGTGTACAATGAGCAGTTCTTC. Amino acids: CASSWTSGVYNEQFF.

This clonotype was seen ten or more times. This rearrangement joins TRBV7-2 to TRBJ2-7, with 8 bases matching TRBD2. V was pared by 3 bases and J by 3 bases, with 4 bases of the junction left unmatched. CDR1 is SGHTA, CDR2 FQGNSA, per germline. CDR3 length: 14 residues. CDR3 protein: CASSFGGLGYEQYF. The DNA for the CDR3 is TGTGCCAGCAGCTTCGGGGGACTAGGCTACGAGCAGTACTTC.

This clonotype has a handful of counts. The rearrangement uses TRBV5-1 and TRBJ2-7, with D possibly being TRBD1 (5 bases). Trimming pared 4 bases from V and 3 bases from J, leaving 11 bases between. Looked up from germline, CDR1 is SGHRS and CDR2 is YFSETQ. This CDR3 is 13 amino acids long. In DNA, the CDR3 is TGCGCCAGCAGCCATGGACAAGACTACGAGCAGTACTTC. Translated: CASSHGQDYEQYF.

This clonotype was counted between two and nine times. The chain has TRBV28 and TRBJ1-5, with D perhaps matching TRBD1 (6 bases). The length of the CDR3 is 15 residues. Trimming stripped 5 bases from V and 1 base from J, with 12 bases between. Germline V lookup: CDR1 MDHEN, CDR2 SYDVKM. The CDR3 nucleotides read TGTGCCAGCAGTGTCGTCACAGGGAGCAATCAGCCCCAGCATTTT. Its protein product is CASSVVTGSNQPQHF.

This clonotype showed up just a few times. The chain has TRBV12-3 or TRBV12-4 and TRBJ2-1; no definite D call. The CDR3 contains 15 residues. Deletions cut 5 bases from V and 3 bases from J, with 14 bases between. CDR3 nucleotide sequence: TGTGCCAGCAGTACCCGACCAGACGGCTACAATGAGCAGTTCTTC. Protein: CASSTRPDGYNEQFF.

This clonotype was counted only a few times. The chain uses TRBV19 and TRBJ2-5; 9 nucleotides agree with TRBD1. The germline V gene encodes CDR1 LNHDA and CDR2 SQIVND (reference sequence). The J segment lost 4 bases and the V segment lost 3 bases, leaving 6 bases of the junction unmatched. This CDR3 has 15 amino acids. The CDR3 is CASSMAAQGAETQYF. The CDR3, as DNA: TGTGCCAGTAGTATGGCGGCACAGGGGGCAGAGACCCAGTACTTC.

This clonotype was observed many times. V gene TRBV27 combines with J gene TRBJ2-4, with a possible D match to TRBD2 (6 bases). This CDR3 has 16 residues. Germline loops: CDR1 MNHEY, CDR2 SMNVEV (reference sequence). Trimming left V 1 base short and J 0 bases short, with 10 bases between. The chain's CDR3 is CASSLLGGGAKNIQYF. The CDR3 bases are TGTGCCAGCAGTTTATTGGGGGGAGGAGCCAAAAACATTCAGTACTTC.

This clonotype showed up many times. The chain has TRBV20-1 and TRBJ2-6; TRBD2 matches 7 bases. V gave up 1 base and J gave up 0 bases; unmatched junction bases: 3. Germline V gives CDR1 DFQATT, CDR2 SNEGSKA (reference sequence). CDR3 length equals 16 residues. In DNA, the CDR3 is TGCAGTGCTAGAGCCCGGGAGGACTCTGGGGCCAACGTCCTGACTTTC. Its protein product is CSARAREDSGANVLTF.

This clonotype was seen ten or more times. The chain recombines TRBV20-1 with TRBJ2-2, with D perhaps TRBD1 (6 bases). The germline gives CDR1 DFQATT, CDR2 SNEGSKA (reference sequence). V lost 0 bases, J lost 5 bases, and 16 bases lay in between. The CDR3 is 16 residues long. CDR3 protein: CSARDNRVWDTGELFF. Written as DNA, the CDR3 is TGCAGTGCTAGAGACAACAGGGTATGGGATACCGGGGAGCTGTTTTTT.

This clonotype was counted many times. The chain links TRBV7-2 to TRBJ2-7; D might be TRBD1 or TRBD2, each matching 5 bases. Germline values: CDR1 SGHTA, CDR2 FQGNSA. This CDR3 contains 14 residues. V shed 4 bases and J shed 1 base, with 11 bases lying between them. CDR3 nucleotides: TGTGCCAGCAGCTGGGGGACCCCGTCCTACGAGCAGTACTTC. Amino acid sequence: CASSWGTPSYEQYF.

This clonotype was seen ten or more times. This chain connects TRBV11-2 to TRBJ2-7; D gene ambiguous. The CDR3 extends over 16 amino acids. V gave up 2 bases and J gave up 5 bases, with 19 bases separating them. CDR1 and CDR2 from the germline V gene are SGHAT and FQNNGV. In DNA, the CDR3 is TGTGCCAGCAGCTTATATGATCTGGGGATTAACGACGAGCAGTACTTC. Translation gives CASSLYDLGINDEQYF.

At least ten counts were recorded for this clonotype. This sequence joins TRBV13 and TRBJ1-2; a possible D gene is TRBD1 (6 bases). The CDR3 extends over 13 amino acids. CDR1 PRHDT and CDR2 FYEKMQ come from the germline V gene (reference sequence). V was trimmed by 4 bases and J by 5 bases, leaving 11 bases between them. The CDR3 region is CASSSGQLYGYTF. CDR3 DNA sequence: TGTGCCAGCAGCTCCGGACAGCTGTATGGCTACACCTTC. The whole variable domain, filled in from reference TRBV13 and TRBJ1-2, reads AAGVIQSPRHLIKEKRETATLKCYPIPRHDTVYWYQQGPGQDPQFLISFYEKMQSDKGSIPDRFSAQQFSDYHSELNMSSLELGDSALYFCASSSGQLYGYTFGSGTRLTVV.

The V gene is TRBV7-9, the J gene TRBJ2-3; unclear D gene. The V gene lost 0 bases and the J gene lost 1 base, with 8 bases spanning the gap. This CDR3 spans 15 amino acids. Germline CDR1 SEHNR, CDR2 FQNEAQ (reference sequence). Here the CDR3 DNA reads TGTGCCAGCAGCTTAGCGTTTACAGGCACAGATACGCAGTATTTT. Translating it yields CASSLAFTGTDTQYF.

V usage is TRBV6-6 and J usage is TRBJ2-2; 8 bases match TRBD1. This CDR3 comprises 13 residues. V trimming: 6 bases; J trimming: 6 bases; junction bases outside the gene matches: 3. Germline CDR1 is MNHNY and CDR2 is SVGAGI (reference sequence). CDR3 DNA sequence: TGTGCCAGCAGCATACAGGGGGCCGGGGAGCTGTTTTTT. Translated: CASSIQGAGELFF.

The rearrangement joins TRBV13 to TRBJ2-2; tentative D call: TRBD2 (6 bases). The germline CDR1 and CDR2 sequences are PRHDT and FYEKMQ (reference sequence). V was clipped by 5 bases and J by 4 bases, with 11 bases between them. This CDR3 is 14 amino acids long. CDR3 sequence reads: CASSAGLGTGELFF. The CDR3 bases are TGTGCCAGCAGCGCGGGACTTGGCACCGGGGAGCTGTTTTTT.

This clonotype was observed a few times. The chain is built from TRBV7-3 and TRBJ2-2; 7 bases line up with TRBD2. This CDR3 contains 14 residues. V was pared by 1 base and J by 8 bases, with 4 bases of the junction left unmatched. Germline V gives CDR1 SGHTA, CDR2 FQGTGA. CDR3 sequence (DNA): TGTGCCAGCAGCTTAAGCCTAGCGGAGGGGGAGCTGTTTTTT. This encodes CASSLSLAEGELFF.

This clonotype was observed a few times. V gene TRBV2 combines with J gene TRBJ2-1, with TRBD2 matching over 7 bases. V dropped 8 bases and J dropped 5; count of bases not matched to a gene: 3. This CDR3 has 12 amino acids. Germline V gene lookup returns CDR1 SNHLY and CDR2 FYNNEI. In nucleotides, the CDR3 is TGTGCCAGCCCGCTAGCGGACAATGAGCAGTTCTTC. Translation gives CASPLADNEQFF. The complete variable domain, with remaining parts taken from reference TRBV2 and TRBJ2-1, reads EPEVTQTPSHQVTQMGQEVILRCVPISNHLYFYWYRQILGQKVEFLVSFYNNEISEKSEIFDDQFSVERPDGSNFTLKIRSTKLEDSAMYFCASPLADNEQFFGPGTRLTVL.

The chain recombines TRBV6-6 with TRBJ1-4; 7 bases line up with TRBD1. CDR1 is MNHNY, CDR2 SVGAGI, per germline (reference sequence). The V gene end was trimmed by 7 bases and the J gene end by 12 bases; junction bases not matched to a gene: 14. This CDR3 spans 14 amino acids. The CDR3 region is CASTHMTPGQELFF. The CDR3 bases are TGTGCCAGCACCCACATGACCCCCGGACAGGAACTGTTTTTT.

Ten or more counts support this clonotype. The chain recombines TRBV5-4 with TRBJ1-1; D gene uncertain. The V end lost 1 base, the J end lost 7 bases, and 14 bases lay between the germline ends. The CDR3 covers 14 residues. Germline CDR1 is SGHNT and CDR2 is YYREEE (reference sequence). CDR3 amino acids: CASSLLVKDFEAFF. The CDR3 DNA reads TGTGCCAGCAGCTTGTTGGTTAAGGACTTTGAAGCTTTCTTT.